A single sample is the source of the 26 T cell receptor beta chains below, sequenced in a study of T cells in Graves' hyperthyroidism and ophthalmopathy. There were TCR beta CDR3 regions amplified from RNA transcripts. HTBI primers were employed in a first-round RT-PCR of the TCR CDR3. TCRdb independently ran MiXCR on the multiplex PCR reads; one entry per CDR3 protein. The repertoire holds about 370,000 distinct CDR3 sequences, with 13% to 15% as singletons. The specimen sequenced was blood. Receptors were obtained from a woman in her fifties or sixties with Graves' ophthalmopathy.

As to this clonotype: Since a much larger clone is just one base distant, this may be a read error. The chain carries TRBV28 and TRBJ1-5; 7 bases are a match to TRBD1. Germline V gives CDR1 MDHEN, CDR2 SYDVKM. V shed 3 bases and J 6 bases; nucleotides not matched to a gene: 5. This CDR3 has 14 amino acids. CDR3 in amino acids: CASSFSGGGQPQHF. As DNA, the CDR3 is TGTGCCAGCAGTTTTTCAGGGGGAGGTCAGCCCCAGCATTTT.

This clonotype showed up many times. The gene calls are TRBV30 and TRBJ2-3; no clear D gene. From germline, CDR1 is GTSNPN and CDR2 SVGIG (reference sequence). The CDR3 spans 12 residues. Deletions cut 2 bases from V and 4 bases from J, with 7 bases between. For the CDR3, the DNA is TGTGCCTGGAGTATTGGGGCAGATACGCAGTATTTT. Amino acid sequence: CAWSIGADTQYF.

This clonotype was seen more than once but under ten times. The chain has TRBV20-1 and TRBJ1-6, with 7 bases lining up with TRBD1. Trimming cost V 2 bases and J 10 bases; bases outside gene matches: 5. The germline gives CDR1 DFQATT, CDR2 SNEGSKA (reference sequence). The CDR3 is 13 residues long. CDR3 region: CSARSTGQSPLHF. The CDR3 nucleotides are TGCAGTGCTAGATCGACAGGGCAATCACCCCTCCACTTT.

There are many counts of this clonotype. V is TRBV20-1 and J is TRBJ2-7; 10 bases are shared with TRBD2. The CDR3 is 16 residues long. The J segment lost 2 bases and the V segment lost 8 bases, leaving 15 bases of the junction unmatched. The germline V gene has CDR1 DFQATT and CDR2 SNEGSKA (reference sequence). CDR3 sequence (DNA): TGCAGTTCCTTCAGGACTAGCGGCACTGGGGCCTACGAGCAGTACTTC. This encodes CSSFRTSGTGAYEQYF.

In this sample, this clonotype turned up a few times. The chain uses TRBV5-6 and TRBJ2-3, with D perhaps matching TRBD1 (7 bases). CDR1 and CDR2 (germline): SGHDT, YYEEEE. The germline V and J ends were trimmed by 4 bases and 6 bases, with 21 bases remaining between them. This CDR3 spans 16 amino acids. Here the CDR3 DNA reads TGTGCCAGCAGCCGTCGGGGGCCAGGGGGATGGGATACGCAGTATTTT. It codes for CASSRRGPGGWDTQYF.

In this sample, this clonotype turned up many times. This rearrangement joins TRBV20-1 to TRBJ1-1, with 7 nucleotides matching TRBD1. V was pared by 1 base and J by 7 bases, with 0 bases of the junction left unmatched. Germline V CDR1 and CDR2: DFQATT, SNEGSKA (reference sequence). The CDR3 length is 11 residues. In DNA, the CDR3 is TGCAGTGCTAGAGGGGACAGTGAAGCTTTCTTT. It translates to CSARGDSEAFF.

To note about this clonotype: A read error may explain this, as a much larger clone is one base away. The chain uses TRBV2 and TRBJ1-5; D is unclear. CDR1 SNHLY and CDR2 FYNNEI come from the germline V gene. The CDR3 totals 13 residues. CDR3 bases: TGTGCCAGCAGTGAAAGACCCAATCGGCCCCAGCATTTT. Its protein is CASSERPNRPQHF.

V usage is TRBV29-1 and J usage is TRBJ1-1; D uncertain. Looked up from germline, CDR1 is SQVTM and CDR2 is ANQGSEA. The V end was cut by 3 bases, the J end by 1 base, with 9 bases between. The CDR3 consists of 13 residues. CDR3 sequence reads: CSVELATNTEAFF. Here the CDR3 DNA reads TGCAGCGTTGAGTTGGCAACGAACACTGAAGCTTTCTTT.

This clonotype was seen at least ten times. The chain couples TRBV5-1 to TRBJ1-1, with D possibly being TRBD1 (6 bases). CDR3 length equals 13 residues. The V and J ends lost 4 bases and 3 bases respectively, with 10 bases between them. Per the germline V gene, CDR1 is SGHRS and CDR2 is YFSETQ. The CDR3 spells CASSRQEHTEAFF. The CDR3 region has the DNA TGCGCCAGCAGCCGACAGGAGCACACTGAAGCTTTCTTT.

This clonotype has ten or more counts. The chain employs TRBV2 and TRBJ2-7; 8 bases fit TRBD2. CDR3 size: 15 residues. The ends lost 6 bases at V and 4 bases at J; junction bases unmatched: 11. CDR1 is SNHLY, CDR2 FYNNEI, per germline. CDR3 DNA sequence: TGTGCCAGCAGCGCACGGAGCGGGAGATTGTACGAGCAGTACTTC. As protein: CASSARSGRLYEQYF.

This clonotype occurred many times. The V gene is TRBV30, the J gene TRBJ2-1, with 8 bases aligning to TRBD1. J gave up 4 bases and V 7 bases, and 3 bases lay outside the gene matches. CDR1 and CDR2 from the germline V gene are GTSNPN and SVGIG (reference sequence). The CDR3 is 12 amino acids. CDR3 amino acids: CALDREYNEQFF. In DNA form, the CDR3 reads TGTGCCTTGGACAGGGAGTACAATGAGCAGTTCTTC.

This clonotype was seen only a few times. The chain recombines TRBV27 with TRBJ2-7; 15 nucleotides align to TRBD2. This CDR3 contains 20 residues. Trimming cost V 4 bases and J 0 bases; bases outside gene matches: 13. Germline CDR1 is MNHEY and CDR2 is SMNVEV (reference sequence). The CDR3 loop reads CASSSRGPGLAGGRSYEQYF. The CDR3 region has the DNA TGTGCCAGCAGTTCCAGGGGGCCTGGACTAGCGGGAGGGCGCTCCTACGAGCAGTACTTC.

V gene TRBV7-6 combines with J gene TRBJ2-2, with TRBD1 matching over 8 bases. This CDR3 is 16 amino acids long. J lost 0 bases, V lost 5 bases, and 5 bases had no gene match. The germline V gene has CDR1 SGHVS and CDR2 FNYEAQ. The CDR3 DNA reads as TGTGCCAGCAGCCCTCAGGGGGCCGCGAACACCGGGGAGCTGTTTTTT. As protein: CASSPQGAANTGELFF. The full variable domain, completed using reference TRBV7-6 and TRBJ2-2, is GAGVSQSPRYKVTKRGQDVALRCDPISGHVSLYWYRQALGQGPEFLTYFNYEAQQDKSGLPNDRFSAERPEGSISTLTIQRTEQRDSAMYRCASSPQGAANTGELFFGEGSRLTVL.

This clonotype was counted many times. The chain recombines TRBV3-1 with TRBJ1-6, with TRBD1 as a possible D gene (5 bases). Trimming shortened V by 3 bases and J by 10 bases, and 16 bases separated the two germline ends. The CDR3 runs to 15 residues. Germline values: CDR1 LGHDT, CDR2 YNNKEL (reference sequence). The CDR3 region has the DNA TGTGCCAGCAGCCACGACATGCAGGGTCGCTCACCCCTCCACTTT. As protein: CASSHDMQGRSPLHF.

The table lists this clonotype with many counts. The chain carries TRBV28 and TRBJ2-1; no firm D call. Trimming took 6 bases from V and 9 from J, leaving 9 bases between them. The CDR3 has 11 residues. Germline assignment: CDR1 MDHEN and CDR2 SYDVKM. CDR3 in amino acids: CASSLSGEQFF. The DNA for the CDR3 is TGTGCCAGCAGCCTAAGTGGTGAGCAGTTCTTC.

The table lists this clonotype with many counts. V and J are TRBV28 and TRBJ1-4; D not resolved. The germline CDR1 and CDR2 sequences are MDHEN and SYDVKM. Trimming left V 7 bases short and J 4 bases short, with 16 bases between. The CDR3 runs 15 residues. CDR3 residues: CASTGSGRINEKLFF. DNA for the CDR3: TGTGCCAGCACCGGGTCTGGGCGTATTAATGAAAAACTGTTTTTT.

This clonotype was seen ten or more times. The CDR3 DNA follows: TGTGCCAGCAGCCAAGCCCGGACAGGGGACTACGAGCAGTACTTC. This encodes CASSQARTGDYEQYF. This sequence joins TRBV3-1 and TRBJ2-7; 9 bases are a match to TRBD1. The CDR3 is 15 residues long. V was pared by 1 base and J by 3 bases, with 4 bases of the junction left unmatched. The germline V gene has CDR1 LGHDT and CDR2 YNNKEL (reference sequence).

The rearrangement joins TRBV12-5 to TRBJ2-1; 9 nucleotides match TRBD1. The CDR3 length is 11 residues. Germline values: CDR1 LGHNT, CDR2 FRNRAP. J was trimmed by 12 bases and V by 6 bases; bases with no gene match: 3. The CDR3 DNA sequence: TGTGCTAGTGGCCAGGACAGGGGGCAGTTCTTC. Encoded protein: CASGQDRGQFF.

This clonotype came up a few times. For the CDR3, the DNA is TGCAGTGCTAGAGATTTACTAGCGGGAGGATTAGCCGGGGAGCTGTTTTTT. Its protein is CSARDLLAGGLAGELFF. This chain uses TRBV20-1 with TRBJ2-2; 12 positions match TRBD2. Germline V gene sequence: CDR1 DFQATT, CDR2 SNEGSKA (reference sequence). J lost 6 bases, V lost 0 bases, and 8 bases had no gene match. The length of the CDR3 is 17 residues.

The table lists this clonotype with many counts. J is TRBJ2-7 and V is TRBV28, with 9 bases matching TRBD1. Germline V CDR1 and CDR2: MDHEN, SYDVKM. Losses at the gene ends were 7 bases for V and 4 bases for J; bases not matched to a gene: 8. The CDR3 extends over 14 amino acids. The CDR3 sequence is CASIGQGNWYEQYF. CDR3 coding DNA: TGTGCCAGCATCGGACAGGGGAATTGGTACGAGCAGTACTTC.

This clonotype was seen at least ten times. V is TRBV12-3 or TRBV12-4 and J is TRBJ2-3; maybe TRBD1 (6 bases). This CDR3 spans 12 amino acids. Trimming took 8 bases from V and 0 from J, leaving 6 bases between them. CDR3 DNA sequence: TGTGCCAGCGGGGGCAGCACAGATACGCAGTATTTT. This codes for CASGGSTDTQYF.

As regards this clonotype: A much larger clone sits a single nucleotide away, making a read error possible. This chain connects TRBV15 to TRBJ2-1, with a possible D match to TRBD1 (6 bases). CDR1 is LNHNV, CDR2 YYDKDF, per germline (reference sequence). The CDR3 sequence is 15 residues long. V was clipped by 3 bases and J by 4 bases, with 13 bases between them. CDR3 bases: TGTGCCACCAGCAGCCGGGACAAGGGGTACAATGAGCAGTTCTTC. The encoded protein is CATSSRDKGYNEQFF.

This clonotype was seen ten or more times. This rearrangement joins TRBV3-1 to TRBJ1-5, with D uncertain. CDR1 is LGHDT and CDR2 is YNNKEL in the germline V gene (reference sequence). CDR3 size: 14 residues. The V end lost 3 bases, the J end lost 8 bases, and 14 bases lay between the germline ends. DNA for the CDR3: TGTGCCAGCAGCCATCGTAACGCTGGGGAGCCCCAGCATTTT. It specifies CASSHRNAGEPQHF. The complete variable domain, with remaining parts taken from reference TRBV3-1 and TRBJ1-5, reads DTAVSQTPKYLVTQMGNDKSIKCEQNLGHDTMYWYKQDSKKFLKIMFSYNNKELIINETVPNRFSPKSPDKAHLNLHINSLELGDSAVYFCASSHRNAGEPQHFGDGTRLSIL.

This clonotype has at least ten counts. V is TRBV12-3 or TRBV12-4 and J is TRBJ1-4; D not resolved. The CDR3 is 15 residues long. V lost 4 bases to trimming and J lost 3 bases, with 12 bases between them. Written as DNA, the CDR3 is TGTGCCAGCAGTTCGACGGCCCGTGCTAATGAAAAACTGTTTTTT. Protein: CASSSTARANEKLFF.

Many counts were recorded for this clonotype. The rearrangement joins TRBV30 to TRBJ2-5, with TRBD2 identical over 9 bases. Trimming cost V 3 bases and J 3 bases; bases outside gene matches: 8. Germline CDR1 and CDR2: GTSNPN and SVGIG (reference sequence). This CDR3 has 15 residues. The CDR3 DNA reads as TGTGCCTGGAGCGGCGGGACTAGCCCTAAAGAGACCCAGTACTTC. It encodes CAWSGGTSPKETQYF.

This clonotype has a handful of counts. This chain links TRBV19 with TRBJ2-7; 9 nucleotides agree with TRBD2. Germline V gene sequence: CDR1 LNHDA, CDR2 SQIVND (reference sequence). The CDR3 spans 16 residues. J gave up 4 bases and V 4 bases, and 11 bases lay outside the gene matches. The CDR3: CASSTPGSGRKYEQYF. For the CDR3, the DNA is TGTGCCAGTAGTACACCTGGGAGCGGGAGGAAGTACGAGCAGTACTTC.